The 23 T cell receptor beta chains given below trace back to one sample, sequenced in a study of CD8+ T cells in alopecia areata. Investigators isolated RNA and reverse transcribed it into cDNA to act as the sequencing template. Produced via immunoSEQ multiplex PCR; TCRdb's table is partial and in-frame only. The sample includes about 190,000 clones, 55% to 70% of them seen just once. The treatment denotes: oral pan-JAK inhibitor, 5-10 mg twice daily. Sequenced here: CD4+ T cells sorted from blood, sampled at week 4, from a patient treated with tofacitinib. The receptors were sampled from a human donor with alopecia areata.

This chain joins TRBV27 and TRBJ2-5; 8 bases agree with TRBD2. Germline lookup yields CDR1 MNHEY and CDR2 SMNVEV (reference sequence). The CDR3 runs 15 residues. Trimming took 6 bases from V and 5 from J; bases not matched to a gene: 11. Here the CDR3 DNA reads TGTGCCAGCAGCCGCGGGGGGCCCCTAGAGGAGACCCAGTACTTC. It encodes CASSRGGPLEETQYF.

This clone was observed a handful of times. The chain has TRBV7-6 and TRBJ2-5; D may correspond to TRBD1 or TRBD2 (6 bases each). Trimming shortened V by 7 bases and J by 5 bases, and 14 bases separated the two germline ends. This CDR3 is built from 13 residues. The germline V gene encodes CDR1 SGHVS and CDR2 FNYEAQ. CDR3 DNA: TGTGCCAGCAACGGGGGCGCAGGGGAGACCCAGTACTTC. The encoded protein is CASNGGAGETQYF.

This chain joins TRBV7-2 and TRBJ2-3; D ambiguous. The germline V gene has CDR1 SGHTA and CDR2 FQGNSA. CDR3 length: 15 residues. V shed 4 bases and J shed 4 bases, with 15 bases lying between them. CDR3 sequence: CASSSDPFQADTQYF. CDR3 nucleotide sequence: TGTGCCAGCAGCTCGGACCCCTTCCAAGCAGATACGCAGTATTTT.

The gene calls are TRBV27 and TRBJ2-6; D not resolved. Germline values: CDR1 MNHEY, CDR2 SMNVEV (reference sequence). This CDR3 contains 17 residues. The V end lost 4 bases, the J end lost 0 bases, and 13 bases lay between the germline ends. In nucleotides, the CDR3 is TGTGCCAGCAGTTCTTTTTGGAACCCCTCTGGGGCCAACGTCCTGACTTTC. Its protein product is CASSSFWNPSGANVLTF.

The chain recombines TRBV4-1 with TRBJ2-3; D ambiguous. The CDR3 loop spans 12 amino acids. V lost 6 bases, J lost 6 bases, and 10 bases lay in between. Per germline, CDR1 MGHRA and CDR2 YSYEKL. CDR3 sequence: CASSLPSDTQYF. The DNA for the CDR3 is TGCGCCAGCAGTCTACCATCGGATACGCAGTATTTT.

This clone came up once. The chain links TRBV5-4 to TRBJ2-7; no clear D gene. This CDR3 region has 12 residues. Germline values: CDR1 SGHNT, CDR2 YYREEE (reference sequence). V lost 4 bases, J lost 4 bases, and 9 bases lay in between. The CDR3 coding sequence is TGTGCCAGCAGCCTGGACCTTTACGAGCAGTACTTC. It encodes CASSLDLYEQYF.

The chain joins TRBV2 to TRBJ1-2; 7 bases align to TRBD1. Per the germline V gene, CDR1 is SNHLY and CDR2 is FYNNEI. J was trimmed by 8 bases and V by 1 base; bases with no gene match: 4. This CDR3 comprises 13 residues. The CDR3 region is CASSEEQGRGYTF. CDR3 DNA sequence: TGTGCCAGCAGTGAAGAACAGGGGAGAGGCTACACCTTC.

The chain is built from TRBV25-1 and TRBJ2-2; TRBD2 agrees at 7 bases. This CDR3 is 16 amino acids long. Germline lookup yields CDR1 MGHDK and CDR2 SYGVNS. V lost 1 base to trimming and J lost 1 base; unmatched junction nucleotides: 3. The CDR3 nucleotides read TGTGCCAGCAGTGAATGGGGAGGGAAGAACACCGGGGAGCTGTTTTTT. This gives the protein CASSEWGGKNTGELFF.

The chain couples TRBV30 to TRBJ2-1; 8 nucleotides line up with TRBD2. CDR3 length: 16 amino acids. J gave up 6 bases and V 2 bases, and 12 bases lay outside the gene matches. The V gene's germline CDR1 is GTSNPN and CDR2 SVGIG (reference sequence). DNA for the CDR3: TGTGCCTGGAGTCGCCTCACGGGGGGGCTGATCAATGAGCAGTTCTTC. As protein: CAWSRLTGGLINEQFF.

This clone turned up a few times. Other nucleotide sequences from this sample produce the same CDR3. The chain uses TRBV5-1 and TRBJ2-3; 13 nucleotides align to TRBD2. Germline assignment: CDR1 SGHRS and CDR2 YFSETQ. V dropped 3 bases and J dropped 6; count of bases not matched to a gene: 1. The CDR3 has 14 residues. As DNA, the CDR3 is TGCGCCAGCAGCTCGACTAGCGGGGGGGATACGCAGTATTTT. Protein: CASSSTSGGDTQYF. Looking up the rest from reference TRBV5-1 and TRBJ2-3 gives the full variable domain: KAGVTQTPRYLIKTRGQQVTLSCSPISGHRSVSWYQQTPGQGLQFLFEYFSETQRNKGNFPGRFSGRQFSNSRSEMNVSTLELGDSALYLCASSSTSGGDTQYFGPGTRLTVL.

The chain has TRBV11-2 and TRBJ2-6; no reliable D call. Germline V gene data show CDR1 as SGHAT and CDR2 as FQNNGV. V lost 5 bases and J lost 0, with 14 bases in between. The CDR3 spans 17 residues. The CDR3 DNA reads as TGTGCCAGCAGCACCCTCCTAGGTTACTCTGGGGCCAACGTCCTGACTTTC. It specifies CASSTLLGYSGANVLTF.

CDR3 in DNA: TGTGCCAGCAGCGTAGACGGTTCTGGAAACACCATATATTTT. This encodes CASSVDGSGNTIYF. The J gene is TRBJ1-3, the V gene TRBV9; D not certain. The V and J ends lost 0 bases and 1 base respectively, with 5 bases between them. CDR3 length equals 14 residues. Germline values: CDR1 SGDLS, CDR2 YYNGEE.

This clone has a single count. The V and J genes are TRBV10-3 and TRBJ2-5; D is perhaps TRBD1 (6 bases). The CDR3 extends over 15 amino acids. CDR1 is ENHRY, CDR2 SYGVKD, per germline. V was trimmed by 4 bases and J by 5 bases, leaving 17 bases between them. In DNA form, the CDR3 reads TGTGCCATCAGTGCCAGCCAGGGGAATCCCGAGACCCAGTACTTC. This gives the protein CAISASQGNPETQYF.

Written as DNA, the CDR3 is TGCGCCAGCAGCTTGTATTCCGGACCCTCTGGGGCCAACGTCCTGACTTTC. It is translated as CASSLYSGPSGANVLTF. This rearrangement joins TRBV5-1 to TRBJ2-6; no reliable D call. The germline CDR1 and CDR2 sequences are SGHRS and YFSETQ. The CDR3 covers 17 residues. V lost 1 base and J lost 0, with 11 bases in between.

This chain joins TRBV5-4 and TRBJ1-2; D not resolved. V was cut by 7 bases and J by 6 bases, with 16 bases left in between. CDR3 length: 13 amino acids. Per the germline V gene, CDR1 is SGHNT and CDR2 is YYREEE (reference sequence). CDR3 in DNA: TGTGCCAGCGGTACGCGCGGTAGAGATGGCTACACCTTC. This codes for CASGTRGRDGYTF.

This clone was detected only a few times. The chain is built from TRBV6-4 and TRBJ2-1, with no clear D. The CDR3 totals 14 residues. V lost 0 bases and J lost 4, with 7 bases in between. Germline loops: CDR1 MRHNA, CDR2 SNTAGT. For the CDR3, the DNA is TGTGCCAGCAGTGACTCGAACAGATACAATGAGCAGTTCTTC. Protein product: CASSDSNRYNEQFF.

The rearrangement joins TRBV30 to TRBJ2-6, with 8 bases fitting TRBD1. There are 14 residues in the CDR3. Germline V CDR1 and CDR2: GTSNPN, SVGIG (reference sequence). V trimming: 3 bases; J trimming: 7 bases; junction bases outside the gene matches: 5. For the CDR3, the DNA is TGTGCCTGGAGCTCACAGGGGGGCGCCAACGTCCTGACTTTC. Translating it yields CAWSSQGGANVLTF.

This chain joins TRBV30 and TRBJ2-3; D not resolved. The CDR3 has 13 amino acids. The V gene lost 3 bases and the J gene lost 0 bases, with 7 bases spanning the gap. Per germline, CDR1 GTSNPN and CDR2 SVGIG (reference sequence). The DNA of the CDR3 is TGTGCCTGGAGCGGGTCTAGCACAGATACGCAGTATTTT. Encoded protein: CAWSGSSTDTQYF.

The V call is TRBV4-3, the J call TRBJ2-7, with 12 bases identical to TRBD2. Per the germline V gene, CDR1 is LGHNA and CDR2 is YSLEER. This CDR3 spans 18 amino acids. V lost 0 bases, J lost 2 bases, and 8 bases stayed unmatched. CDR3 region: CASSQESASGGAAYEQYF. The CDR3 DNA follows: TGCGCCAGCAGCCAAGAGTCGGCTAGCGGGGGGGCGGCCTACGAGCAGTACTTC.

The CDR3 region has the DNA TGTGCCTGGAGTGTACCAGGGGTAAATAATTCACCCCTCCACTTT. Translating it yields CAWSVPGVNNSPLHF. The rearrangement links TRBV30 to TRBJ1-6; perhaps TRBD1 as D (6 bases). Germline lookup yields CDR1 GTSNPN and CDR2 SVGIG (reference sequence). The germline V and J ends were trimmed by 0 bases and 5 bases, with 11 bases remaining between them. The CDR3 is made up of 15 amino acids.

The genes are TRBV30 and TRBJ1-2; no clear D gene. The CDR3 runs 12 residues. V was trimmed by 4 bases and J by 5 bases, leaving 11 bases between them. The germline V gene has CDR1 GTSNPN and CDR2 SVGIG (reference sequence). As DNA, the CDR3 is TGTGCCTGGACGACAAATGGGTATGGCTACACCTTC. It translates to CAWTTNGYGYTF.

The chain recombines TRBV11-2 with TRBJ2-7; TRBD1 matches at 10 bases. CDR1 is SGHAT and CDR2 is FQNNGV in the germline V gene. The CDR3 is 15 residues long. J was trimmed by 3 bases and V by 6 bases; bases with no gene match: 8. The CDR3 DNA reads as TGTGCCAGCAGACCTCCCGGACAGGGGGTCTACGAGCAGTACTTC. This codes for CASRPPGQGVYEQYF.

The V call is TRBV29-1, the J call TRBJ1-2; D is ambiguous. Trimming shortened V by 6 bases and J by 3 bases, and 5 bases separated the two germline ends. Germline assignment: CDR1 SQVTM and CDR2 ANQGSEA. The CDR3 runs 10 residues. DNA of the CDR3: TGCAGCGTCACCGACTATGGCTACACCTTC. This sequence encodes CSVTDYGYTF.